This T cell receptor (beta chain) was identified during a study of control samples from healthy donors and cancer patients. Trimming removed 8 bases at V and 4 bases at J, with 33 bases between. The V gene's germline CDR1 is KGHSH and CDR2 LQKENI. This CDR3 comprises 20 residues. The data were produced by immunoSEQ multiplex PCR, yet TCRdb's version contains in-frame clones alone and is incomplete. The profile shows some 120,000 clones, about 93% of them singletons. The sequence was collected from a man aged 50 to 59 with head and neck cancer. The sequenced sample consisted of PBMCs. The chain joins TRBV18 to TRBJ2-1; TRBD1 or TRBD2 may be the D gene (5 bases each). Here the CDR3 reads CASPSKGSHQLPSPYNEQFF. For the CDR3, the DNA is TGTGCCAGCCCCTCGAAGGGGAGCCACCAACTTCCATCTCCATACAATGAGCAGTTCTTC.